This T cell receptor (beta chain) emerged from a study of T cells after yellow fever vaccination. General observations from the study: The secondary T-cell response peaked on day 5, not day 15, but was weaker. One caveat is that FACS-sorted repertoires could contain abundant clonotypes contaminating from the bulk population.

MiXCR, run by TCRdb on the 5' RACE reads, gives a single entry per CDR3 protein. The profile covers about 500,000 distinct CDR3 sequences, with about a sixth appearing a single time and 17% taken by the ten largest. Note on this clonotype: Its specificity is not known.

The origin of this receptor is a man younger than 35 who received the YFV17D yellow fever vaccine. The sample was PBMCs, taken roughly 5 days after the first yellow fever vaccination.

The CDR3 loop is CASRDRGGFAPLHF. CDR3 bases: TGTGCCAGCAGAGACAGGGGAGGGTTTGCACCCCTCCACTTT. V and J are TRBV6-1 and TRBJ1-6, with TRBD1 matching over 8 bases. CDR1 is MNHNS, CDR2 SASEGT, per germline. J lost 11 bases, V lost 6 bases, and 9 bases had no gene match. This CDR3 is built from 14 residues.